This T cell receptor beta chain was captured by sequencing in a study of T cell responses to AZD1222 COVID-19 vaccine. Study background: Doses given second, at about 4 or about 12 weeks, were pooled.

The CDR3 is made up of 14 amino acids. Trimming cost V 5 bases and J 2 bases, with 13 bases left between them. CDR1 and CDR2 (germline): LNHDA, SQIVND (reference sequence). Clones were sequenced by immunoSEQ multiplex PCR, and TCRdb holds only the in-frame ones, with some missing. The sample contains under 130,000 clones, under 95% of which appear only once. The material was peripheral blood, obtained on day 0 of AZD1222 vaccination. The origin of this receptor is an adult in good health. The gene calls are TRBV19 and TRBJ2-7, with D perhaps TRBD1 or TRBD2 (5 bases each). The CDR3 spells CASSLRDVAYEQYF. The CDR3 bases are TGTGCCAGTAGTCTCCGGGACGTAGCCTACGAGCAGTACTTC.